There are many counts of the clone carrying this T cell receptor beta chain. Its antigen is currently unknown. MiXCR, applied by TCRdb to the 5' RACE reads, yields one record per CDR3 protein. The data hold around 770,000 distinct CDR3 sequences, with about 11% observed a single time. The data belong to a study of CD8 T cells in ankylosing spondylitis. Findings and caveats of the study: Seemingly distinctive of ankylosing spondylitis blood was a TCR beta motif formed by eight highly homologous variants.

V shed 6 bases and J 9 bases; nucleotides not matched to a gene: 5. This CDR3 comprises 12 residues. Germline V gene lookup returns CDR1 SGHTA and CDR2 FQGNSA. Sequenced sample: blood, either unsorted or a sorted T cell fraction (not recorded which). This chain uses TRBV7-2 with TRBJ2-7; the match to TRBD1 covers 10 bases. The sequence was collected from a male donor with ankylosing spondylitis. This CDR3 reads CASRRQGARQYF. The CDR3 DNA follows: TGTGCCAGCAGGCGACAGGGGGCGAGGCAGTACTTC.